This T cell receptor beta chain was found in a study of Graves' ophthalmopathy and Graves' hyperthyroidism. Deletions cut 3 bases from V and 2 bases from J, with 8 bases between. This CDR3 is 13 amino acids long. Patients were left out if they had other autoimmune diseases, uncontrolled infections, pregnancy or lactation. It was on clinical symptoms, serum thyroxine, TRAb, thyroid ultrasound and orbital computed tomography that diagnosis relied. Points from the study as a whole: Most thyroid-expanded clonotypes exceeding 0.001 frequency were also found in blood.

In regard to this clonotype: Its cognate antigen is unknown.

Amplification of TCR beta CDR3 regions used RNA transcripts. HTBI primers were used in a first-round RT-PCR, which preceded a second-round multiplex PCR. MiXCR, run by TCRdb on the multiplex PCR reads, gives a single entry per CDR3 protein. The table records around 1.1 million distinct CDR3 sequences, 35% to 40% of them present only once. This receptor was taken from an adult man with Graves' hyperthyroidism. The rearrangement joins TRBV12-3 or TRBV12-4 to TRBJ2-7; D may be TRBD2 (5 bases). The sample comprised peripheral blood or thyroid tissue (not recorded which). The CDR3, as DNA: TGTGCCAGCAGTTTTTCACTAGCCTACGAGCAGTACTTC. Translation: CASSFSLAYEQYF.